The subject of this entry is one TCR beta chain. As yet, its antigen is unknown. Use of 60 Vbeta and 13 Jbeta primers characterized the PCR. Assay: immunoSEQ multiplex PCR; the TCRdb copy retains only in-frame clones and omits some. The repertoire holds 200,000 to 250,000 clones, with more than 75% as singletons. The data were obtained in a study of cytomegalovirus exposure and HLA in healthy donors. Looking at the study overall: Early on, a data release was issued that held some 91 million unique TCRs from HLA-typed donors. Findings and limits, study-wide: In a later analysis, common viral pathogens appeared linked to several of the most significant clusters. Other equally common chains were less clonally expanded than HLA-associated TCR beta chains, a later analysis showed.

Losses at the gene ends were 6 bases for V and 4 bases for J; bases not matched to a gene: 5. Germline CDR1 reads MNHEY; CDR2 reads SVGAGI. The CDR3 totals 15 residues. The sample comprised PBMCs. The sequence came from a human donor in good health. This chain uses TRBV6-5 with TRBJ2-1, with 11 nucleotides matching TRBD2. The chain's CDR3 is CASRTTSGRYNEQFF. The CDR3 nucleotides are TGTGCCAGCAGAACTACTAGCGGGAGATACAATGAGCAGTTCTTC.